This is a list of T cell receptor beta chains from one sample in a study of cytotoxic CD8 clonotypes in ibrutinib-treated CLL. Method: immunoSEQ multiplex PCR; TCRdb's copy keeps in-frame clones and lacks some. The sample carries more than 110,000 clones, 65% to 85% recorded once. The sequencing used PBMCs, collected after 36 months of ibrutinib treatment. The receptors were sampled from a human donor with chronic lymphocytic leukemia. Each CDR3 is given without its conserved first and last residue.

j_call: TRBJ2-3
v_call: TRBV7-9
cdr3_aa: ASSLLSGRADTQY

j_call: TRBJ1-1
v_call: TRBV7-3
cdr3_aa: ASSPGPNTEAF

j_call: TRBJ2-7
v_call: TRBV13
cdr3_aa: ASSTRQGGYEQY

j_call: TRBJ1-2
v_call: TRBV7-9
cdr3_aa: ASSLAGYGYT

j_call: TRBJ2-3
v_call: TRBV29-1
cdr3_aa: SVDRGPQDTQY

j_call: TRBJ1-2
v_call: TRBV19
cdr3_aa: ASSTLGGTDGYT

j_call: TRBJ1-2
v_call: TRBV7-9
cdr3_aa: ASSSTLRDNYGYT

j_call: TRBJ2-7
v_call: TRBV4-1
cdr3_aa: ASSQEGTGGPYEQY

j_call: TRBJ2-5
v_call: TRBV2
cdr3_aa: ASSRLGQETQY

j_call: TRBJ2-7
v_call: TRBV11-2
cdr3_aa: ASSSRGAAEGYEQY